This TCR beta chain was observed in a study of T cell repertoires in MIS-A myocarditis. Of note for this clone: The junction departs from germline at one end; a sequencing error may be responsible.

Measured with immunoSEQ multiplex PCR; TCRdb has only the in-frame clones, and not every one. The sample comprises some 10,000 clones, 80% to 90% of which are singletons, and about 2% rests with the top ten. CDR3 length: 11 amino acids. The germline gives CDR1 SEHNR, CDR2 FQNEAQ (reference sequence). Material for sequencing was thoracic lymph node tissue obtained at autopsy. This TCR derives from a man aged 18 to 29 with fulminant myocarditis from multisystem inflammatory syndrome in adults (MIS-A) after COVID-19. The chain joins TRBV7-9 to TRBJ1-2, with 7 bases lining up with TRBD1. In nucleotides, the CDR3 is TGTGCCAGCAGCCTGGACAGGTTCAAAAGTTTC. Its protein is CASSLDRFKSF.